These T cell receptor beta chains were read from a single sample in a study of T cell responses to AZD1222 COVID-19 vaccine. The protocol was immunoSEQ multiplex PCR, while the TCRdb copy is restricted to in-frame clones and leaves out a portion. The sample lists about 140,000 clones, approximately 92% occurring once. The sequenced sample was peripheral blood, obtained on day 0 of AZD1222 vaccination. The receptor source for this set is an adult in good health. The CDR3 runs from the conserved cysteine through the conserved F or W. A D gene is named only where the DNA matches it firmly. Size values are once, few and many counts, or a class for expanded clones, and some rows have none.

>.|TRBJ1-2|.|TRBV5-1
TGCGCCAGCAGCGGCGACGGAAACTATGGCTACACCTTC
CASSGDGNYGYTF
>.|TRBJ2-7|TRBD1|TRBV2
TGTGCCAGCAGGCGACAGGGGCCGTTCTACGAGCAGTACTTC
CASRRQGPFYEQYF
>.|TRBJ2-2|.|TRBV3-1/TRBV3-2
TGTGCCAGCGGCCGCGGCTACACCGGGGAGCTGTTTTTT
CASGRGYTGELFF
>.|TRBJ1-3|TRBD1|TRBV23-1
TGCGCCGGAGAGGGGGCGCCCGGAGCTGGAAACACCATATATTTT
CAGEGAPGAGNTIYF
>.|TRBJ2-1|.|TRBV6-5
TGTGCTGCAAGAGCTGCGGCCGGTGAGCAGTTCTTC
CAARAAAGEQFF
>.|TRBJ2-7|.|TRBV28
TGTGCCAGCAGTTCCGGACAGTCCTACGAGCAGTACTTC
CASSSGQSYEQYF
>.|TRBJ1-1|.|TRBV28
TGTGCCAGCAGTTTAACCCCCCCAGGGTATGCTTTCTTT
CASSLTPPGYAFF
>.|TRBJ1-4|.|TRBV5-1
TGCGCCAGCAGCTTGGATCTACAGGGTTTCGAAAAACTGTTTTTT
CASSLDLQGFEKLFF
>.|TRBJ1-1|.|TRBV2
TGTGCCAGCAGCGGGCCGGATGGCACTGAAGCTTTCTTT
CASSGPDGTEAFF
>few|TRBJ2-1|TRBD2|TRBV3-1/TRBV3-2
TGTGCCAGCAGCCAACGCAATAGACTAGCGGGAATCAGTGAGCAGTTCTTC
CASSQRNRLAGISEQFF
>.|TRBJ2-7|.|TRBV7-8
TGTGCCAGCAGCTTAGTCGACCGGCCGGGGGAGCAGTACTTC
CASSLVDRPGEQYF
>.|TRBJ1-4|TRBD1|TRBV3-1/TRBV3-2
TGTGCCAGCAGCCATCCAACAGGGGCGGAAGCAACTAATGAAAAACTGTTTTTT
CASSHPTGAEATNEKLFF
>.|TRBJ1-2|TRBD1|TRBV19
TGTGCCAGTAGTTACGGACAGGGGGATGGCTACACCTTC
CASSYGQGDGYTF
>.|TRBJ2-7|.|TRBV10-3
TGTGCCATCAGTGAGGTAAACTCTCCCGAGCAGTACTTC
CAISEVNSPEQYF
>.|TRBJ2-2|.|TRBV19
TGTGCCAGTGCCCTCAACAGGCTTCCCGGGGAGCTGTTTTTT
CASALNRLPGELFF
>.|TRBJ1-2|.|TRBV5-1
TGCGCCAGCAATAAACAGGGTGACTTTGATGGCTACACCTTC
CASNKQGDFDGYTF
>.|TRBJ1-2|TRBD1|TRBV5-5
TGTGCCAGCAGCTTGCGGGGACAGGGGGCGAGTGGCTACACCTTC
CASSLRGQGASGYTF
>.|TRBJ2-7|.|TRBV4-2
TGTGCCAGCAGCCAAGCGTCTGGCACCTCCTACGAGCAGTACTTC
CASSQASGTSYEQYF
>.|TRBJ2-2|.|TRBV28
TGTGCCAGCAGTTCCCAACACCGCTCGAAAACCGGGGAGCTGTTTTTT
CASSSQHRSKTGELFF
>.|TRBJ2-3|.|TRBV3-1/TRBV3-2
TGTGCCAGCAGCCAAGCCGAGGGGCTCTCCACAGATACGCAGTATTTT
CASSQAEGLSTDTQYF
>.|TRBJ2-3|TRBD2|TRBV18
TGTGCCAGCTCACCACCGGCGGGAGGCCAGGGCGGAGGTACGCAGTATTTT
CASSPPAGGQGGGTQYF
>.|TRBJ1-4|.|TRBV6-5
TGTGCCAGCAGTCTTCGAGTGATGGGGGATGAAAAACTGTTTTTT
CASSLRVMGDEKLFF
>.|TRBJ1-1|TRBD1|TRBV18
TGTGCCAGCTCCCAGGGACAGGGGGCGACTGAAGCTTTCTTT
CASSQGQGATEAFF
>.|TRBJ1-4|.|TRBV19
TGTGCCAGTAGAGGGGGAGAAACCGCAACTAATGAAAAACTGTTTTTT
CASRGGETATNEKLFF
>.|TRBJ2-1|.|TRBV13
TGTGCCAGCAGCTCTTCTGAGGGCCGAGGGAGCAATGAGCAGTTCTTC
CASSSSEGRGSNEQFF
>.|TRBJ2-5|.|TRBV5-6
TGTGCCAGCAGCTTGGCAGGGTGGGAGACCCAGTACTTC
CASSLAGWETQYF
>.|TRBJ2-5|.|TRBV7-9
TGTGCCAGCAGCTTCGGCAGACACCAAGAGACCCAGTACTTC
CASSFGRHQETQYF
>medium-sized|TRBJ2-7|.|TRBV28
TGTGCCAGCAGTTTAGGGACGGCGGGCGAGCAGTACTTC
CASSLGTAGEQYF